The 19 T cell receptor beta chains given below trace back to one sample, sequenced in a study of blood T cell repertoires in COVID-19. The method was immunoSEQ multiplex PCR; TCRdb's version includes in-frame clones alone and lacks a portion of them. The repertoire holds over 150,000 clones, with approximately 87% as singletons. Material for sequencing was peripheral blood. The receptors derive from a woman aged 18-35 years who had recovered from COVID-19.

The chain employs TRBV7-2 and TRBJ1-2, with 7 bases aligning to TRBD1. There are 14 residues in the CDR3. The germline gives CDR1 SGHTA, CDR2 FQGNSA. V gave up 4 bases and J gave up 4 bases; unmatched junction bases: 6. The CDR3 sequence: CASSSYGDSYGYTF. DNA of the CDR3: TGTGCCAGCAGCTCATATGGGGACAGCTATGGCTACACCTTC.

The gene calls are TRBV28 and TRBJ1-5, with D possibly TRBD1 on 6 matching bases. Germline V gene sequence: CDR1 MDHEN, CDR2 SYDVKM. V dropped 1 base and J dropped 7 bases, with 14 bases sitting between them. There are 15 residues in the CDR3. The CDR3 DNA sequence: TGTGCCAGCAGTTTATCCGTCGCAGGGGCCCAGCCCCAGCATTTT. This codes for CASSLSVAGAQPQHF.

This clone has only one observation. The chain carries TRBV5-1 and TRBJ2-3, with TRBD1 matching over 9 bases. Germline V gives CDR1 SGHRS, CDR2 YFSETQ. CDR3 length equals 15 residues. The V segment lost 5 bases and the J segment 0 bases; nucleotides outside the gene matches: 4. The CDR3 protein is CASRPGTGSTDTQYF. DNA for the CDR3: TGCGCCAGCAGACCCGGGACAGGGAGCACAGATACGCAGTATTTT.

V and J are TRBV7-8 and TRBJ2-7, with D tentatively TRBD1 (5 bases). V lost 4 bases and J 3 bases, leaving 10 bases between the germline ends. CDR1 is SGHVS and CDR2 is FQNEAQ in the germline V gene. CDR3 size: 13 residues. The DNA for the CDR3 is TGTGCCAGCAGCTCAACAGACAGCTACGAGCAGTACTTC. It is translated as CASSSTDSYEQYF. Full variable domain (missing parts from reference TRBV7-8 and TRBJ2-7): GAGVSQSPRYKVAKRGQDVALRCDPISGHVSLFWYQQALGQGPEFLTYFQNEAQLDKSGLPSDRFFAERPEGSVSTLKIQRTQQEDSAVYLCASSSTDSYEQYFGPGTRLTVT.

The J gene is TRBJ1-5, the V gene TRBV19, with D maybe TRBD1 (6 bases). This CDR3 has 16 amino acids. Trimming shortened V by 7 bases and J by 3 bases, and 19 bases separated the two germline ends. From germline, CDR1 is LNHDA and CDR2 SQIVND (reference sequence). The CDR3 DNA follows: TGTGCCAGTAAGTGGGGAGCGGGGGCCCTCAATCAGCCCCAGCATTTT. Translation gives CASKWGAGALNQPQHF.

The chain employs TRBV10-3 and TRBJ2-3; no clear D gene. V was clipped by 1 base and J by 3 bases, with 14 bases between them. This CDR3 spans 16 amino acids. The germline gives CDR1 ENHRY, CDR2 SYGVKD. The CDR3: CAISEFGRLDTDTQYF. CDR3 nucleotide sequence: TGTGCCATCAGTGAGTTTGGAAGACTCGATACAGATACGCAGTATTTT.

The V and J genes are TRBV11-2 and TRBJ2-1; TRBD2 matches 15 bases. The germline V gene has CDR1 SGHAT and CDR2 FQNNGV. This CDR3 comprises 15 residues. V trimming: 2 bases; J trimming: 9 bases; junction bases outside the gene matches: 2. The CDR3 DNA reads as TGTGCCAGCAGCTTATGGGGACTAGCGGGGGGTGAGCAGTTCTTC. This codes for CASSLWGLAGGEQFF.

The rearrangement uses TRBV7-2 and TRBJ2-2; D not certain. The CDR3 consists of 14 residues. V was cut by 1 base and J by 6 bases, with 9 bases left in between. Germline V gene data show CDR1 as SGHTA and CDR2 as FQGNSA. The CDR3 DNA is TGTGCCAGCAGCTTAGTCAACAAAGCCGGGGAGCTGTTTTTT. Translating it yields CASSLVNKAGELFF.

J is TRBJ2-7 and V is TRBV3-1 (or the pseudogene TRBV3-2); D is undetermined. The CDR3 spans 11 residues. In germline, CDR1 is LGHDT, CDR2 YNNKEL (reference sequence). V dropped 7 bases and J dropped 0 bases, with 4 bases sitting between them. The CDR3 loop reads CASTDSYEQYF. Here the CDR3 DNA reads TGTGCCAGCACAGACTCCTACGAGCAGTACTTC.

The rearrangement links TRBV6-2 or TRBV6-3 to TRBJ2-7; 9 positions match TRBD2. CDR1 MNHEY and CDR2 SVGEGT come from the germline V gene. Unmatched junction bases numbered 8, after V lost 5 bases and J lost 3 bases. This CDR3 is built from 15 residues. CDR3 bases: TGTGCCAGCAGTGGACCGGGACTAGCCCTCTACGAGCAGTACGTC. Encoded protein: CASSGPGLALYEQYV.

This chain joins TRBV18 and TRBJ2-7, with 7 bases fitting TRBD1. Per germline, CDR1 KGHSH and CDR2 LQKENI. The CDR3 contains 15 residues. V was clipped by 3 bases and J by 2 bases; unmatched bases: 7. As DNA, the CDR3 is TGTGCCAGCTCACCGAGACGGGACAGTCCCTACGAGCAGTACTTC. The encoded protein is CASSPRRDSPYEQYF.

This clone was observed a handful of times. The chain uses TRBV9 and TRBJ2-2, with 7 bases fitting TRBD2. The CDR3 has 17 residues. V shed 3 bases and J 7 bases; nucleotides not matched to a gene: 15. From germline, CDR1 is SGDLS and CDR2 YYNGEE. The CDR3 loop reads CASSGPPRREYSGELFF. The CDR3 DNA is TGTGCCAGCAGCGGACCCCCCCGGCGGGAGTACAGCGGGGAGCTGTTTTTT.

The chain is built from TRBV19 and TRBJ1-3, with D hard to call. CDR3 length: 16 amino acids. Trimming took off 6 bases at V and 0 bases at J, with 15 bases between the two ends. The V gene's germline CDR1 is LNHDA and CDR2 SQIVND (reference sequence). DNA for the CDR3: TGTGCCAGTAGCATTGGGCCCTTCCTCTCTGGAAACACCATATATTTT. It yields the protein CASSIGPFLSGNTIYF.

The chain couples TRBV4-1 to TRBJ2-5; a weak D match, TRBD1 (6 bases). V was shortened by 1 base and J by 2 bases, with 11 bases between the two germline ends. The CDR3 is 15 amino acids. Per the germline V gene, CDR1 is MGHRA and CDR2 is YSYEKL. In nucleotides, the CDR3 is TGCGCCAGCAGCCAAGGGACAGCAATACAAGAGACCCAGTACTTC. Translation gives CASSQGTAIQETQYF.

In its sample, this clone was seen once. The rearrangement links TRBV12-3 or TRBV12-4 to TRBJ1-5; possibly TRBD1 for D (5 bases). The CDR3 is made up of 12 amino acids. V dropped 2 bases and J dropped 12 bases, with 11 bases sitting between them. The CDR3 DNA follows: TGTGCCAGCAGTTTAATTCAGGGAAACCAGCATTTT. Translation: CASSLIQGNQHF.

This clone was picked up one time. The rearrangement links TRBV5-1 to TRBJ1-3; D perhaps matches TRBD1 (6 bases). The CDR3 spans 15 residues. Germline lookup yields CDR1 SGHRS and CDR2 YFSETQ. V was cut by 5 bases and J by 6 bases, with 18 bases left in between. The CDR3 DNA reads TGCGCCAGCAGGCGGGCCGGGGGGCAGGAAAACACCATATATTTT. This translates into CASRRAGGQENTIYF.

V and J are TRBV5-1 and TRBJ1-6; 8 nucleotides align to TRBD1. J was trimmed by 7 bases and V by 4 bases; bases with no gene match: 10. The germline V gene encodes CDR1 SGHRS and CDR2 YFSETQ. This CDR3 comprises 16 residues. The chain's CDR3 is CASSIALSGGNSPLHF. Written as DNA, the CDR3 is TGCGCCAGCAGCATCGCACTCTCAGGGGGCAATTCACCCCTCCACTTT.

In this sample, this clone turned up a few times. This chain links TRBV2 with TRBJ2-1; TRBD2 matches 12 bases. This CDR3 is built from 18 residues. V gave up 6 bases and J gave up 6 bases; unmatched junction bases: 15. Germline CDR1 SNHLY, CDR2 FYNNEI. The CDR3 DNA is TGTGCCAGCAGGCCCATGACTAGCGGGAGAAGTCGTTTCAATGAGCAGTTCTTC. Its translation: CASRPMTSGRSRFNEQFF. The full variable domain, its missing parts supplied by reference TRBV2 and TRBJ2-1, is EPEVTQTPSHQVTQMGQEVILRCVPISNHLYFYWYRQILGQKVEFLVSFYNNEISEKSEIFDDQFSVERPDGSNFTLKIRSTKLEDSAMYFCASRPMTSGRSRFNEQFFGPGTRLTVL.

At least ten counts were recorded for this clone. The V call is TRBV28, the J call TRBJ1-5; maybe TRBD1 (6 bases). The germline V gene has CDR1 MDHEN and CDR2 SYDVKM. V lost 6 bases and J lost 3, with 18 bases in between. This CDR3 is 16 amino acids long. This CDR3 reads CASSLILGANNQPQHF. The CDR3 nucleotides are TGTGCCAGCAGCTTGATATTGGGGGCCAACAATCAGCCCCAGCATTTT. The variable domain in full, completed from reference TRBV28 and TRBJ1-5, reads DVKVTQSSRYLVKRTGEKVFLECVQDMDHENMFWYRQDPGLGLRLIYFSYDVKMKEKGDIPEGYSVSREKKERFSLILESASTNQTSMYLCASSLILGANNQPQHFGDGTRLSIL.